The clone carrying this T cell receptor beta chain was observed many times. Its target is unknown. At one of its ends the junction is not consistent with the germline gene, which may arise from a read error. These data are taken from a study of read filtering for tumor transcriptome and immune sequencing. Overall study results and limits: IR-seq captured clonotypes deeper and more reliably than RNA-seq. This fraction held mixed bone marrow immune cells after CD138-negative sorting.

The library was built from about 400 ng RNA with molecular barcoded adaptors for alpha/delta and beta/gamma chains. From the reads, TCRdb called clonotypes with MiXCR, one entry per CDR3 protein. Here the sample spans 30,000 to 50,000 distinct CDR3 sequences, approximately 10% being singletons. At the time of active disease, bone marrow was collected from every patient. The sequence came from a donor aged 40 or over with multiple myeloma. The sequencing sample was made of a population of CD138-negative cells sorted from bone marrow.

The CDR3 sequence: CASSLQVSHEQYF. In DNA form, the CDR3 reads TGCGCCAGCAGCTTGCAGGTCTCCCACGAGCAGTACTTC. This sequence joins TRBV5-1 and TRBJ2-7; no reliable D call. This CDR3 is built from 13 residues. Germline CDR1 is SGHRS and CDR2 is YFSETQ.